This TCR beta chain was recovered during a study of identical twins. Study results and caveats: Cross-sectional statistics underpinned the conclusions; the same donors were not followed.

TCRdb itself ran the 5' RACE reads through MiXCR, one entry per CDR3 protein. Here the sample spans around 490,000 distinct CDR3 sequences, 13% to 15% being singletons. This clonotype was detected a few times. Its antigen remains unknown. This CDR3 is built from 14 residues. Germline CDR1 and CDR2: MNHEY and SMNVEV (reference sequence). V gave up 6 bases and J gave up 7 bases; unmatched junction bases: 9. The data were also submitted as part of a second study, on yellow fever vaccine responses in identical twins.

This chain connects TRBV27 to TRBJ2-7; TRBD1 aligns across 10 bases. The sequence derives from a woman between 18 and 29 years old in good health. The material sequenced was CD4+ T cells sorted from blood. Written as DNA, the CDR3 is TGTGCCAGCAGGGGCGACAGGGGGCGTGAGGAGCAGTACTTC. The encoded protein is CASRGDRGREEQYF.